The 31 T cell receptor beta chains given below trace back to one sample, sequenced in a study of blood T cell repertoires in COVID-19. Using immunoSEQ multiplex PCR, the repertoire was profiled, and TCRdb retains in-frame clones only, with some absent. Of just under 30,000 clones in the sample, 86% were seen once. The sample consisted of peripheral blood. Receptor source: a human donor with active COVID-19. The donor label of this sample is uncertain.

CDR3 DNA: TGTGCCAGCAGGAACGGGGGGTCCGAAGAAGCTTTCTTT. Its protein is CASRNGGSEEAFF. The chain joins TRBV12-3 or TRBV12-4 to TRBJ1-1, with D perhaps matching TRBD1 (5 bases). The CDR3 length is 13 residues. With 6 bases removed from V and 8 bases from J, the gap between germline ends came to 16 bases.

The CDR3 DNA reads TGTGCCTGGAGTGTCATCGGGGAGCTGTTTTTT. Its protein product is CAWSVIGELFF. This rearrangement joins TRBV30 to TRBJ2-2; D gene ambiguous. The CDR3 runs 11 residues. Germline CDR1 is GTSNPN and CDR2 is SVGIG (reference sequence). Trimming removed 0 bases from V and 7 bases from J, with 3 bases in between.

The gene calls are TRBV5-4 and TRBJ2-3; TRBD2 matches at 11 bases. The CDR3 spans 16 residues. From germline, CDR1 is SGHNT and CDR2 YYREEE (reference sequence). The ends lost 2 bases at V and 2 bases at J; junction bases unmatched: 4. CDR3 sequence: CASSFRLAGNTDTQYF. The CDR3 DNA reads TGTGCCAGCAGCTTCCGACTAGCGGGAAACACAGATACGCAGTATTTT.

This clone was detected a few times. The CDR3 coding sequence is TGCGCCAGCAGCGCCCGGGACACGAGATACACTGAAGCTTTCTTT. Its translation: CASSARDTRYTEAFF. This rearrangement joins TRBV5-1 to TRBJ1-1, with D possibly being TRBD1 (6 bases). This CDR3 contains 15 residues. Germline V gene data show CDR1 as SGHRS and CDR2 as YFSETQ. Trimming stripped 4 bases from V and 3 bases from J, with 16 bases between.

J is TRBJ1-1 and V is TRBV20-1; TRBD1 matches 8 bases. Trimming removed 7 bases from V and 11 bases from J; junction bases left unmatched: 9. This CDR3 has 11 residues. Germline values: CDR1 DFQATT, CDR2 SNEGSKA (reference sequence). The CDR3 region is CSVLRQGWAFF. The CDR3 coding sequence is TGCAGTGTCCTCAGACAGGGGTGGGCTTTCTTT.

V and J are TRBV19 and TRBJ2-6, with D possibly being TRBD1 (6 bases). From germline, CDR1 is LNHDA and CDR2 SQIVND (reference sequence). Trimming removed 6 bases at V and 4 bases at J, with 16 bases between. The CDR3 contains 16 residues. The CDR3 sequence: CASRAPTGFGANVLTF. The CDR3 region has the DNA TGTGCCAGTAGAGCCCCTACAGGGTTCGGGGCCAACGTCCTGACTTTC.

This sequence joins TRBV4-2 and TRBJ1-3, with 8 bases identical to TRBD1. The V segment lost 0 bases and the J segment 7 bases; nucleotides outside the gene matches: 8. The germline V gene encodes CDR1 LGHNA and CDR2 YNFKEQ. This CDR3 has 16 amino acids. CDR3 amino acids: CASSQDGRGQPNTIYF. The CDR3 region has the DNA TGTGCCAGCAGCCAAGATGGCAGGGGGCAACCGAACACCATATATTTT.

The CDR3 DNA reads TGTGCCAGCAGCCTGGGACAGTCCTATGGCTACACCTTC. It specifies CASSLGQSYGYTF. The chain employs TRBV11-1 and TRBJ1-2; 7 bases align to TRBD1. This CDR3 is built from 13 residues. Trimming took 5 bases from V and 4 from J; bases not matched to a gene: 4. Germline CDR1 SGHAT, CDR2 FQDESV (reference sequence).

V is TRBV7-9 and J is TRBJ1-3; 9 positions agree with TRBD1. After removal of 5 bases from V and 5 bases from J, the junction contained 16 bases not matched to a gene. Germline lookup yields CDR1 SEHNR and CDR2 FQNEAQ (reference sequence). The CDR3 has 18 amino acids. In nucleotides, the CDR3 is TGTGCCAGCAGCCCACTCCCCCAGCGACAGGGGGTTAGAAACACCATATATTTT. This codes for CASSPLPQRQGVRNTIYF. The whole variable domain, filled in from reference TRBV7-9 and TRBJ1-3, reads DTGVSQNPRHKITKRGQNVTFRCDPISEHNRLYWYRQTLGQGPEFLTYFQNEAQLEKSRLLSDRFSAERPKGSFSTLEIQRTEQGDSAMYLCASSPLPQRQGVRNTIYFGEGSWLTVV.

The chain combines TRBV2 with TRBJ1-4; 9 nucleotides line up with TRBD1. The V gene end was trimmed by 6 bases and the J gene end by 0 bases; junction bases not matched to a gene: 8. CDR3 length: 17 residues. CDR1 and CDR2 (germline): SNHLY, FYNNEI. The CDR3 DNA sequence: TGTGCCAGCAGCCGGGACAGGGCCAGAACAACTAATGAAAAACTGTTTTTT. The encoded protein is CASSRDRARTTNEKLFF.

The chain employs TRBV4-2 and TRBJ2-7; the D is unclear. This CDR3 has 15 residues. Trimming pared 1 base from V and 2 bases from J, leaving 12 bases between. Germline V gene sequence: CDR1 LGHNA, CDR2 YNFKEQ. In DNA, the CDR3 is TGTGCCAGCAGCCAAGTACGAGGATATCCCTACGAGCAGTACTTC. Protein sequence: CASSQVRGYPYEQYF.

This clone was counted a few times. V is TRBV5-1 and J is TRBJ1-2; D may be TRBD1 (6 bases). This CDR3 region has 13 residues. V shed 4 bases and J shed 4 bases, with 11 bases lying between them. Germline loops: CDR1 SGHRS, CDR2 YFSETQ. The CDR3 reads CASSQDSLYGYTF. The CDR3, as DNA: TGCGCCAGCAGCCAGGACAGTCTCTATGGCTACACCTTC.

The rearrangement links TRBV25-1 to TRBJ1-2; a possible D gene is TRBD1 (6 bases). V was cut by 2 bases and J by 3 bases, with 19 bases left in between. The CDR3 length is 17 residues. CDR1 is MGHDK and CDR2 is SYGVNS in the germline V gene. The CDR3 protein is CASSEDTGTIQYYGYTF. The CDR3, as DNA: TGTGCCAGCAGTGAAGATACAGGGACCATACAATACTATGGCTACACCTTC.

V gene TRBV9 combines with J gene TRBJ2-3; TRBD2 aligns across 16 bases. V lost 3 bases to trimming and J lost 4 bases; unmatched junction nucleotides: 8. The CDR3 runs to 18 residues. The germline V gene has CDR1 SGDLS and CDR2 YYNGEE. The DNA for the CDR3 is TGTGCCAGCAGCGCCGGGGCCGGGACTAGCGGGGGGGCAGATACGCAGTATTTT. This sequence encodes CASSAGAGTSGGADTQYF. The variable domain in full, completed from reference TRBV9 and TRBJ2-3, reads DSGVTQTPKHLITATGQRVTLRCSPRSGDLSVYWYQQSLDQGLQFLIQYYNGEERAKGNILERFSAQQFPDLHSELNLSSLELGDSALYFCASSAGAGTSGGADTQYFGPGTRLTVL.

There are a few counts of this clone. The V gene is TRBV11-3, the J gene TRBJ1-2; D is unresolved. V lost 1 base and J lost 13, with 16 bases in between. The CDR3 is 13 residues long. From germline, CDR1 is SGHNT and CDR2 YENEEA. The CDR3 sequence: CASSLGGVGPCTF. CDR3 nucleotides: TGTGCCAGCAGCTTAGGGGGAGTCGGGCCCTGCACCTTC.

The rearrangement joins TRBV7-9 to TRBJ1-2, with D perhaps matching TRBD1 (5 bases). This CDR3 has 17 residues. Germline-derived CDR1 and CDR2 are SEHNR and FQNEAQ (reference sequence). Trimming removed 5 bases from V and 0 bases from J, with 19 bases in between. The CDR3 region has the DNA TGTGCCAGCAGCCCCCGGGCAGGGCGTAAAGCTAACTATGGCTACACCTTC. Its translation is CASSPRAGRKANYGYTF.

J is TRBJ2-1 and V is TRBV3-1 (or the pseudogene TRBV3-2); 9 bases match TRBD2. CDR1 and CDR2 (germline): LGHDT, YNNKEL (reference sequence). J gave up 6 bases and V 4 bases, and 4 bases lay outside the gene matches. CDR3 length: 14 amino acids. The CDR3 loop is CASSPGLASNEQFF. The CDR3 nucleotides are TGTGCCAGCAGCCCTGGACTAGCGAGCAATGAGCAGTTCTTC.

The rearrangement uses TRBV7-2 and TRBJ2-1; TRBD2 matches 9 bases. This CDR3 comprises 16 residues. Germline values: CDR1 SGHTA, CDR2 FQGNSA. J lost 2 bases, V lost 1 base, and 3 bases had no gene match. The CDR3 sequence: CASSLEAGGTYNEQFF. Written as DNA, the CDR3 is TGTGCCAGCAGCTTAGAAGCGGGGGGAACCTACAATGAGCAGTTCTTC.

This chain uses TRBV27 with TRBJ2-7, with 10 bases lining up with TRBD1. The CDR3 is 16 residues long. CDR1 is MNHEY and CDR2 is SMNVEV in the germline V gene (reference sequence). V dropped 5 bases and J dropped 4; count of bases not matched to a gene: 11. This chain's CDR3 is CASSMTGGSAYYEQYF. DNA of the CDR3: TGTGCCAGCAGTATGACAGGGGGCTCTGCCTATTACGAGCAGTACTTC.

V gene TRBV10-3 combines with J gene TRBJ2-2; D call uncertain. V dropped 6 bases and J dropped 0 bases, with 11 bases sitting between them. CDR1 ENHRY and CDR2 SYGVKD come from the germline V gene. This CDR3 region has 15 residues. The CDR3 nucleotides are TGTGCCATCAGCGAGGAAGGAGCGAACACCGGGGAGCTGTTTTTT. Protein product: CAISEEGANTGELFF.

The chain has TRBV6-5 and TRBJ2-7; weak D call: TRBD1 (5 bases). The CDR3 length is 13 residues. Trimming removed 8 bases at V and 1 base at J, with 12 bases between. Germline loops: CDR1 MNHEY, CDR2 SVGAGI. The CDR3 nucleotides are TGTGCCAGCCGGAGAGCAGGGTCCTACGAGCAGTACTTC. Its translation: CASRRAGSYEQYF.

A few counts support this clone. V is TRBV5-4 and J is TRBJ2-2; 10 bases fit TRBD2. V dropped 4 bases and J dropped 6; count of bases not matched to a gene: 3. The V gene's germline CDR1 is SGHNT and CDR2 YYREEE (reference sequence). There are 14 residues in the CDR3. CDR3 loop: CASSPSGSAGELFF. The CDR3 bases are TGTGCCAGCAGCCCTAGCGGGAGCGCCGGGGAGCTGTTTTTT.

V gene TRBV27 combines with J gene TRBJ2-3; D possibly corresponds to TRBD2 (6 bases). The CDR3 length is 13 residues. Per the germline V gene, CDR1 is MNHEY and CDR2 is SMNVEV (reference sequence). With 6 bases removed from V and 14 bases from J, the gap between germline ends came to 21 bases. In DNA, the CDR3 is TGTGCCAGCAGATCACCATTGCGGGACGGCGTGTATTTT. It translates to CASRSPLRDGVYF.

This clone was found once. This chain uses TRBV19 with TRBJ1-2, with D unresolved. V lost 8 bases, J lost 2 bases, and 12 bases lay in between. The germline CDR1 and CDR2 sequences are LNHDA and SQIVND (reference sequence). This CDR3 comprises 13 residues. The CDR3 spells CASRPNENYGYTF. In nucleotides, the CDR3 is TGTGCCAGTCGCCCTAACGAGAACTATGGCTACACCTTC.

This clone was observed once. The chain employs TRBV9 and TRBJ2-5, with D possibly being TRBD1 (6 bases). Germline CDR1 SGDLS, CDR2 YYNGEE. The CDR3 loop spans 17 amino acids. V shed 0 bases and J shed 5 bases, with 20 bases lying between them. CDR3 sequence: CASSVGVQDSHKETQYF. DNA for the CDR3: TGTGCCAGCAGCGTAGGGGTACAGGACAGTCATAAGGAGACCCAGTACTTC.

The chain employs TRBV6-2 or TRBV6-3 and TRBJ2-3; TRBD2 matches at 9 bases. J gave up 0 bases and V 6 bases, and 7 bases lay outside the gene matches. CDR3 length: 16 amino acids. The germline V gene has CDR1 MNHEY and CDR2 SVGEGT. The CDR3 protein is CASSPGTSFSTDTQYF. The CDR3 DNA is TGTGCCAGCAGCCCTGGGACTAGCTTTAGCACAGATACGCAGTATTTT.

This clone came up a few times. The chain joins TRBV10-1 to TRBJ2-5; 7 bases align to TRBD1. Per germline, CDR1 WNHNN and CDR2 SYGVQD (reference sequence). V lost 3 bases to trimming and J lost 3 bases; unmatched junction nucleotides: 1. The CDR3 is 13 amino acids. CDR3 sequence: CASSETGEETQYF. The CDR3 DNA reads TGCGCCAGCAGTGAAACAGGGGAAGAGACCCAGTACTTC.

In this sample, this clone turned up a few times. CDR3 amino acids: CASSPTVNTEAFF. The CDR3 DNA sequence: TGTGCCAGCTCACCAACTGTGAACACTGAAGCTTTCTTT. This chain links TRBV18 with TRBJ1-1; unclear D gene. Trimming stripped 2 bases from V and 0 bases from J, with 4 bases between. Germline CDR1 is KGHSH and CDR2 is LQKENI. The CDR3 contains 13 residues.

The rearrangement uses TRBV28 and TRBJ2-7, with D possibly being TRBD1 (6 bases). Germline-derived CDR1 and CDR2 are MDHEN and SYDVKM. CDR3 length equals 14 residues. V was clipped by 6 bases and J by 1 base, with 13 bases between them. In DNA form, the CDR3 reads TGTGCCAGCAGAACCATACAGGGTTCCTACGAGCAGTACTTC. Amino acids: CASRTIQGSYEQYF.

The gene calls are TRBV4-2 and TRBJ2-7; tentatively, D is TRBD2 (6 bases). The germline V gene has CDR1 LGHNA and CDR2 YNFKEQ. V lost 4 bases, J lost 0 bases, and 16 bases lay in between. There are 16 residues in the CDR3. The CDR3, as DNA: TGTGCCAGCAGCCTCCTCGGCGGGGATAGCTCCTACGAGCAGTACTTC. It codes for CASSLLGGDSSYEQYF.

The CDR3 here is CASSLNRNTGELFF. CDR3 bases: TGTGCCAGCAGCTTGAACAGGAACACCGGGGAGCTGTTTTTT. V usage is TRBV7-2 and J usage is TRBJ2-2; D is undetermined. CDR1 and CDR2 from the germline V gene are SGHTA and FQGNSA. The germline V and J ends were trimmed by 3 bases and 1 base, with 6 bases remaining between them. The CDR3 loop spans 14 amino acids.